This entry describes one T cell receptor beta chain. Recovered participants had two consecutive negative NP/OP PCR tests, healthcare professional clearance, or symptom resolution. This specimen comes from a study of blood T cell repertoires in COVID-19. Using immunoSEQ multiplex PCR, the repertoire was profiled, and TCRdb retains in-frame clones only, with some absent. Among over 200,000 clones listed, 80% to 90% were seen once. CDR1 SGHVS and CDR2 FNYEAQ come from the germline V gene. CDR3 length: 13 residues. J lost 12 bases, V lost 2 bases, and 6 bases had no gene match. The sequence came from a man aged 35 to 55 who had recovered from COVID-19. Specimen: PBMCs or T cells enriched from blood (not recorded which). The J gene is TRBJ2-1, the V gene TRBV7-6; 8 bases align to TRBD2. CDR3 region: CASSLSRAGGQFF. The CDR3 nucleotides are TGTGCCAGCAGCTTATCAAGGGCGGGGGGGCAGTTCTTC.